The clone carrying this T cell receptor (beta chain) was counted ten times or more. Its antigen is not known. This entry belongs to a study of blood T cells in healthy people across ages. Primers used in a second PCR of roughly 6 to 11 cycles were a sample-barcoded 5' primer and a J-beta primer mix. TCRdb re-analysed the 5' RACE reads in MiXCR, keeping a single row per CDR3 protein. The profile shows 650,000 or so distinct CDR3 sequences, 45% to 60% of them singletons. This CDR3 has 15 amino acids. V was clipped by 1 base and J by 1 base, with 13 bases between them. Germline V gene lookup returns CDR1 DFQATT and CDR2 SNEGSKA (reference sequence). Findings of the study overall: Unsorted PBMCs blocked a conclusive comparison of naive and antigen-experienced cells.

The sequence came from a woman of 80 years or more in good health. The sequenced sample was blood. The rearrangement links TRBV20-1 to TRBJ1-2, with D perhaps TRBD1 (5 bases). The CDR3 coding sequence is TGCAGTGCTAGAGTGGGGCAGACCGTTAACTATGGCTACACCTTC. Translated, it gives CSARVGQTVNYGYTF.